The clone carrying this T cell receptor (beta chain) was seen more than once but under ten times. Its cognate antigen is unknown. Trimming took off 5 bases at V and 3 bases at J, with 20 bases between the two ends. Germline CDR1 reads MNHNS; CDR2 reads SASEGT. The CDR3 loop spans 16 amino acids. This specimen comes from a study of regulatory T cells in long-lasting Graves disease. The time point denotes: persistent/refractory GD, antithyroid drugs over 5 years with positive TRAb. PBMCs were the source of the RNA used for TCR sequencing. Whole-study findings and limits: What was studied was peripheral blood only, and not thyroid tissue. The small sample size may have reduced accuracy.

Assembly of TCR beta libraries relied on iRepertoire HTBI primers together with Arm-PCR of CDR3 regions. How the authors handled the data: Samples jointly harbored about 65 TRBV and over 11 TRBJ segments. TCRdb re-analysed the multiplex PCR reads in MiXCR, keeping a single row per CDR3 protein. For this entry, the V and J calls and clone size follow TCRdb and not the study's own pipeline. The data show 350,000 to 500,000 distinct CDR3 sequences, roughly a fifth seen once. This chain uses TRBV6-1 with TRBJ2-7; the D gene is possibly TRBD1 (5 bases). The sequence was collected from a female donor with Graves disease. The sequencing used peripheral blood mononuclear cells (PBMCs), collected when the disease was refractory, from a patient treated with antithyroid drugs. The CDR3 nucleotides read TGTGCCAGCAGTAGAAGGGGTGGGATGTCGGGCTACGAGCAGTACTTC. Protein product: CASSRRGGMSGYEQYF.